The TCR beta chain under discussion was sequenced for a study of control samples from healthy donors and cancer patients. Profiling relied on immunoSEQ multiplex PCR, and the TCRdb table lists in-frame clones only, not all of them. The sample yields roughly 130,000 clones, about 95% seen once. The length of the CDR3 is 16 residues. CDR1 and CDR2 from the germline V gene are WSHSY and SAAADI. Trimming removed 6 bases from V and 5 bases from J; junction bases left unmatched: 7. Sample: PBMCs. This sequence was found in a man aged 55 to 70 with colorectal cancer. The chain carries TRBV10-2 and TRBJ2-1, with 13 positions matching TRBD2. This chain's CDR3 is CASRVPGLAGDNEQFF. The CDR3 region has the DNA TGCGCCAGCAGAGTTCCCGGACTAGCGGGGGACAATGAGCAGTTCTTC.